These 29 T cell receptor beta chains share one sample of origin, sequenced in a study of technical replicates of blood from a few donors. Method: immunoSEQ multiplex PCR; TCRdb's copy keeps in-frame clones and lacks some. The data hold over 60,000 clones, with about 92% observed a single time. The specimen sequenced was T cells isolated from PBMCs. These receptor sequences come from a human donor in good health.

V is TRBV4-1 and J is TRBJ2-7; D is perhaps TRBD2 (6 bases). The V and J ends lost 4 bases and 1 base respectively, with 23 bases between them. CDR3 size: 18 residues. CDR1 and CDR2 from the germline V gene are MGHRA and YSYEKL. Here the CDR3 reads CASSLAPSSSELSYEQYF. The CDR3 DNA follows: TGCGCCAGCAGCCTGGCACCAAGTTCTAGCGAATTATCCTACGAGCAGTACTTC.

The chain recombines TRBV4-1 with TRBJ2-1; D is uncertain. CDR3 size: 13 residues. Per the germline V gene, CDR1 is MGHRA and CDR2 is YSYEKL. The ends were cut back, 3 bases at V and 4 bases at J, with 7 bases in the middle. The CDR3 region has the DNA TGCGCCAGCAGCCAGGAGAGGTACAATGAGCAGTTCTTC. Translating it yields CASSQERYNEQFF.

The CDR3 nucleotides read TGCAGCGTTGACGACCTTTTGAGCAGGGAAGGGGGTAACTATGGCTACACCTTC. It is translated as CSVDDLLSREGGNYGYTF. The chain carries TRBV29-1 and TRBJ1-2; D may be TRBD1 (6 bases). The ends were cut back, 3 bases at V and 1 base at J, with 24 bases in the middle. From germline, CDR1 is SQVTM and CDR2 ANQGSEA. The CDR3 extends over 18 amino acids.

The chain links TRBV6-5 to TRBJ1-1; D unresolved. CDR3 length equals 13 residues. CDR1 and CDR2 (germline): MNHEY, SVGAGI. V shed 6 bases and J shed 0 bases, with 8 bases lying between them. The CDR3 DNA reads TGTGCCAGCAGCCGGTCCATGAACACTGAAGCTTTCTTT. Translating gives CASSRSMNTEAFF.

The DNA for the CDR3 is TGTGCCTGGAGTAAAAGCGGGGGATTCTACGAGCAGTACTTC. Encoded protein: CAWSKSGGFYEQYF. The chain links TRBV30 to TRBJ2-7; 8 bases match TRBD2. Per the germline V gene, CDR1 is GTSNPN and CDR2 is SVGIG (reference sequence). V trimming: 2 bases; J trimming: 3 bases; junction bases outside the gene matches: 6. The CDR3 sequence is 14 residues long.

The chain recombines TRBV28 with TRBJ2-7; a weak D match, TRBD1 (6 bases). With 3 bases removed from V and 0 bases from J, the gap between germline ends came to 12 bases. Germline lookup yields CDR1 MDHEN and CDR2 SYDVKM. The CDR3 has 15 amino acids. CDR3 DNA sequence: TGTGCCAGCAGTTTCAGGGGCCAGAGCTCCTACGAGCAGTACTTC. Translation: CASSFRGQSSYEQYF.

This rearrangement joins TRBV5-4 to TRBJ2-1, with 14 bases lining up with TRBD2. Trimming cost V 1 base and J 15 bases; bases outside gene matches: 9. CDR1 is SGHNT and CDR2 is YYREEE in the germline V gene (reference sequence). This CDR3 is built from 15 residues. The CDR3 DNA is TGTGCCAGCAGCTTGCCGACTAGCGGGAGGGCTCAGTCGTTCTTC. Its protein is CASSLPTSGRAQSFF.

The chain joins TRBV11-2 to TRBJ2-1, with 9 bases aligning to TRBD1. Germline lookup yields CDR1 SGHAT and CDR2 FQNNGV. J gave up 6 bases and V 4 bases, and 7 bases lay outside the gene matches. The CDR3 has 15 residues. DNA for the CDR3: TGTGCCAGCAGCTATGGGACAGGGTTCCTCAATGAGCAGTTCTTC. Its translation: CASSYGTGFLNEQFF.

The chain has TRBV6-6 and TRBJ1-5; 10 bases map to TRBD1. Germline V gives CDR1 MNHNY, CDR2 SVGAGI (reference sequence). Trimming removed 5 bases from V and 3 bases from J; junction bases left unmatched: 4. The CDR3 runs to 15 residues. In DNA form, the CDR3 reads TGTGCCAGCAGTCACGGGACAGGGGTCAATCAGCCCCAGCATTTT. Translating gives CASSHGTGVNQPQHF.

The V gene is TRBV28, the J gene TRBJ1-5; 7 bases are shared with TRBD1. This CDR3 region has 14 residues. Germline assignment: CDR1 MDHEN and CDR2 SYDVKM. The J segment lost 4 bases and the V segment lost 3 bases, leaving 3 bases of the junction unmatched. CDR3 nucleotide sequence: TGTGCCAGCAGTTTTTTGACAGGGAATCAGCCCCAGCATTTT. The encoded protein is CASSFLTGNQPQHF.

V gene TRBV19 combines with J gene TRBJ1-6; D gene ambiguous. Trimming removed 2 bases from V and 5 bases from J, with 10 bases in between. Germline V gene lookup returns CDR1 LNHDA and CDR2 SQIVND (reference sequence). The CDR3 consists of 15 residues. CDR3 in amino acids: CASSIRPEDNSPLHF. The CDR3 DNA sequence: TGTGCCAGTAGTATACGGCCGGAGGATAATTCACCCCTCCACTTT.

This clone came up once. This chain connects TRBV11-1 to TRBJ2-2; D is perhaps TRBD2 (6 bases). Deletions cut 4 bases from V and 1 base from J, with 7 bases between. CDR1 is SGHAT and CDR2 is FQDESV in the germline V gene (reference sequence). This CDR3 has 14 residues. The CDR3 DNA reads TGTGCCAGCAGCTGGCGGGGGAACACCGGGGAGCTGTTTTTT. This translates into CASSWRGNTGELFF.

The chain recombines TRBV19 with TRBJ1-5; TRBD1 agrees at 9 bases. V lost 1 base and J lost 4; bases outside the gene matches: 2. The germline V gene encodes CDR1 LNHDA and CDR2 SQIVND (reference sequence). This CDR3 contains 15 residues. The chain's CDR3 is CASSIAGTGNQPQHF. In DNA, the CDR3 is TGTGCCAGTAGTATAGCCGGGACAGGGAATCAGCCCCAGCATTTT.

This clone was counted once. The chain combines TRBV6-6 with TRBJ1-5; D is undetermined. The CDR3 runs 14 residues. V was trimmed by 5 bases and J by 4 bases, leaving 12 bases between them. Germline V CDR1 and CDR2: MNHNY, SVGAGI (reference sequence). The CDR3: CASSTGSLNQPQHF. In DNA form, the CDR3 reads TGTGCCAGCAGTACGGGGAGCCTTAATCAGCCCCAGCATTTT.

The V and J genes are TRBV6-1 and TRBJ2-3; 12 nucleotides align to TRBD1. Germline loops: CDR1 MNHNS, CDR2 SASEGT. CDR3 length: 16 residues. The trim removed 3 bases at V and 6 bases at J, leaving 7 bases unmatched. Written as DNA, the CDR3 is TGTGCCAGCAGTGATGCGGGACAGGGGGCAGGGGATACGCAGTATTTT. This sequence encodes CASSDAGQGAGDTQYF.

The chain combines TRBV7-8 with TRBJ1-2, with TRBD1 matching over 12 bases. Per germline, CDR1 SGHVS and CDR2 FQNEAQ. This CDR3 region has 14 residues. J gave up 7 bases and V 8 bases, and 8 bases lay outside the gene matches. CDR3 coding DNA: TGTGCCAGCGGTTCCGGGACAGGGGGCCTTGGCTACACCTTC. Translating gives CASGSGTGGLGYTF.

This chain uses TRBV5-1 with TRBJ1-6; D ambiguous. V was clipped by 0 bases and J by 6 bases, with 7 bases between them. Germline lookup yields CDR1 SGHRS and CDR2 YFSETQ. The CDR3 extends over 14 amino acids. CDR3 protein: CASSLVQFNSPLHF. The CDR3 DNA sequence: TGCGCCAGCAGCTTGGTTCAGTTTAATTCACCCCTCCACTTT. The full variable domain, with the rest looked up from reference TRBV5-1 and TRBJ1-6, is KAGVTQTPRYLIKTRGQQVTLSCSPISGHRSVSWYQQTPGQGLQFLFEYFSETQRNKGNFPGRFSGRQFSNSRSEMNVSTLELGDSALYLCASSLVQFNSPLHFGNGTRLTVT.

The chain recombines TRBV4-2 with TRBJ2-2; perhaps TRBD1 as D (5 bases). Germline V gene sequence: CDR1 LGHNA, CDR2 YNFKEQ. The CDR3 contains 16 residues. Trimming pared 3 bases from V and 5 bases from J, leaving 16 bases between. CDR3 bases: TGTGCCAGCAGCCATAGGGGCGACGAGTGGACCGGGGAGCTGTTTTTT. It is translated as CASSHRGDEWTGELFF.

CDR3 protein: CASSIGTAVLYEQYF. The CDR3 bases are TGTGCCAGTAGTATCGGGACAGCAGTCCTCTACGAGCAGTACTTC. The chain employs TRBV19 and TRBJ2-7; TRBD1 agrees at 7 bases. The V gene end was trimmed by 3 bases and the J gene end by 3 bases; junction bases not matched to a gene: 8. The germline CDR1 and CDR2 sequences are LNHDA and SQIVND (reference sequence). CDR3 length: 15 amino acids.

The J gene is TRBJ1-2, the V gene TRBV9, with TRBD1 matching 7 bases. This CDR3 comprises 15 residues. From germline, CDR1 is SGDLS and CDR2 YYNGEE. V gave up 0 bases and J gave up 4 bases; unmatched junction bases: 6. CDR3 in DNA: TGTGCCAGCAGCGTAGCTACAGGGGACCTCTATGGCTACACCTTC. Translation: CASSVATGDLYGYTF.

This clone was picked up a small number of times. The V call is TRBV9, the J call TRBJ1-4; no clear D. The CDR3 extends over 13 amino acids. Germline lookup yields CDR1 SGDLS and CDR2 YYNGEE. V lost 0 bases and J 5 bases, leaving 5 bases between the germline ends. The CDR3 DNA is TGTGCCAGCAGCGTAGGGGCCAATGAAAAACTGTTTTTT. Protein: CASSVGANEKLFF.

The chain employs TRBV7-9 and TRBJ1-2, with 7 nucleotides matching TRBD1. The V gene's germline CDR1 is SEHNR and CDR2 FQNEAQ (reference sequence). The V and J ends lost 1 base and 2 bases, in that order; junction bases with no gene match: 1. This CDR3 is built from 14 residues. This CDR3 is CASSLEGANYGYTF. The CDR3 nucleotides are TGTGCCAGCAGCTTAGAGGGGGCAAACTATGGCTACACCTTC.

Note on this clone: The limits of the CDR3 on the DNA are not certain, so only TCRdb's listed CDR3 is given. This chain joins TRBV2 and TRBJ1-1; TRBD1, the table's D call, lacks a check against the DNA. The CDR3 extends over 13 residues, inclusive of both ends. The germline gives CDR1 SNHLY, CDR2 FYNNEI. The CDR3 spells CASILGQNTEAFF.

The chain uses TRBV7-9 and TRBJ2-3, with 11 bases lining up with TRBD2. This CDR3 comprises 17 residues. The V gene's germline CDR1 is SEHNR and CDR2 FQNEAQ (reference sequence). With 4 bases clipped from V and 5 bases from J, the junction kept 11 bases outside the gene matches. CDR3 protein: CASSSKKTSGAIDTQYF. The CDR3 coding sequence is TGTGCCAGCAGCTCAAAGAAGACTAGCGGGGCGATAGATACGCAGTATTTT.

CDR3 bases: TGTGCCAGCAGCCAGAGGGGGAGTGGGGGGGATGAGCAGTTCTTC. Its translation: CASSQRGSGGDEQFF. This sequence joins TRBV11-3 and TRBJ2-1; maybe TRBD2 (7 bases). CDR1 SGHNT and CDR2 YENEEA come from the germline V gene. The CDR3 is made up of 15 amino acids. Trimming removed 5 bases at V and 8 bases at J, with 19 bases between.

The chain employs TRBV18 and TRBJ1-2; TRBD1 matches at 7 bases. V dropped 2 bases and J dropped 3; count of bases not matched to a gene: 6. Germline V gives CDR1 KGHSH, CDR2 LQKENI. This CDR3 has 15 amino acids. This CDR3 is CASSPDLGGDYGYTF. For the CDR3, the DNA is TGTGCCAGCTCACCAGATTTAGGGGGCGACTATGGCTACACCTTC.

V usage is TRBV5-1 and J usage is TRBJ1-2; D is possibly TRBD1 (6 bases). Germline CDR1 reads SGHRS; CDR2 reads YFSETQ. The CDR3 extends over 16 amino acids. The V end lost 4 bases, the J end lost 3 bases, and 19 bases lay between the germline ends. For the CDR3, the DNA is TGCGCCAGCAGCACAACAGACGCACAGGGATACTATGGCTACACCTTC. Translation: CASSTTDAQGYYGYTF.

V gene TRBV5-4 combines with J gene TRBJ2-7, with D perhaps TRBD1 (6 bases). CDR3 length: 17 residues. Trimming removed 5 bases at V and 2 bases at J, with 23 bases between. Germline V gene lookup returns CDR1 SGHNT and CDR2 YYREEE (reference sequence). The DNA of the CDR3 is TGTGCCAGCAGTTCCGGCGCTGGGGGCGCGCTCACCTACGAGCAGTACTTC. This sequence encodes CASSSGAGGALTYEQYF.

V and J are TRBV27 and TRBJ1-2; D ambiguous. V dropped 3 bases and J dropped 0 bases, with 8 bases sitting between them. The CDR3 covers 14 residues. Germline CDR1 and CDR2: MNHEY and SMNVEV (reference sequence). The CDR3 loop is CASSLRGSNYGYTF. The DNA for the CDR3 is TGTGCCAGCAGTTTGCGAGGATCTAACTATGGCTACACCTTC.